What follows are 29 T cell receptor beta chains derived from one specimen sequenced in a study of CD8+CD57+ T cells in acquired aplastic anemia. All patients picked for sequencing had shown, by flow cytometry, an expansion of CD8+CD57+ cells. Both TCR beta VDJ combination and CDR3 sequence profiling were carried out. Genomic DNA was the template for this profiling. One entry per CDR3 protein, called by TCRdb with MiXCR from the reads. The table has 120,000 or so distinct CDR3 sequences, almost 40% seen once; the top ten hold 2% to 3%. Specimen: sorted CD4+, CD8+, or CD8+CD57+ T cells (not recorded which) from PBMCs. These receptors were collected from a human donor with aplastic anemia.

This clonotype was detected only a few times. This may come from a read error, since a much larger clone is one base off. This chain joins TRBV12-3 or TRBV12-4 and TRBJ1-2; D remains ambiguous. This CDR3 contains 12 residues. As DNA, the CDR3 is TGTGCCAGCAGTTCAAACGTGTATGGCTACGCCTTC. Encoded protein: CASSSNVYGYAF.

This clonotype was seen repeatedly, ten times or more. This chain joins TRBV6-2 or TRBV6-3 and TRBJ1-5, with a possible D match to TRBD1 (5 bases). Germline CDR1 is MNHEY and CDR2 is SVGEGT. Trimming left V 2 bases short and J 7 bases short, with 18 bases between. CDR3 length equals 16 residues. CDR3 coding DNA: TGTGCCAGCAGTTACGCGAGGCAGGGTAGGCAACAGCCCCAGCATTTT. Translating gives CASSYARQGRQQPQHF.

The rearrangement uses TRBV24-1 and TRBJ1-2; tentative D call: TRBD1 (6 bases). The CDR3 extends over 16 amino acids. The V end lost 1 base, the J end lost 8 bases, and 19 bases lay between the germline ends. Germline-derived CDR1 and CDR2 are KGHDR and SFDVKD. The CDR3 here is CATSDFSSALQGGYTF. DNA of the CDR3: TGTGCCACCAGTGATTTTAGCAGTGCCCTACAGGGAGGCTACACCTTC.

Many counts were recorded for this clonotype. This chain joins TRBV5-6 and TRBJ1-2; 7 positions agree with TRBD1. Germline trimming cut 5 bases from V and 5 bases from J; bases unmatched to any gene: 6. CDR3 size: 13 residues. Per the germline V gene, CDR1 is SGHDT and CDR2 is YYEEEE. The CDR3 nucleotides are TGTGCCAGCAGTCGGGACAGCGAATATGGCTACACCTTC. This gives the protein CASSRDSEYGYTF.

With regard to this clonotype: This may be a read error: a much more frequent sequence differs by one nucleotide. The conserved final phenylalanine or tryptophan is absent from the CDR3, which likely points to a read error. The chain carries TRBV30 and TRBJ1-6; TRBD1 is a possible D gene (6 bases). Germline loops: CDR1 GTSNPN, CDR2 SVGIG (reference sequence). Between the trimmed V and J ends, which lost 4 bases and 5 bases, there was a span of 12 bases. The CDR3 totals 14 residues. The CDR3 is CAWIGQSNNSPLHL. DNA for the CDR3: TGTGCCTGGATTGGACAGTCTAATAATTCACCCCTCCACCTT.

This clonotype has more than one count but fewer than ten. This chain links TRBV27 with TRBJ2-2, with 10 bases matching TRBD1. CDR3 length: 18 amino acids. CDR1 is MNHEY, CDR2 SMNVEV, per germline (reference sequence). V lost 4 bases, J lost 0 bases, and 8 bases stayed unmatched. In nucleotides, the CDR3 is TGTGCCAGCAGTTCAAGGGGACAGGGGATAACGAACACCGGGGAGCTGTTTTTT. Its protein is CASSSRGQGITNTGELFF.

The CDR3 DNA follows: TGTGCCAGTAGTAGAACTAGCGGGAGCGCCTACGAGCAGTACTTC. Its translation: CASSRTSGSAYEQYF. The V and J genes are TRBV19 and TRBJ2-7, with TRBD2 identical over 11 bases. Germline CDR1 reads LNHDA; CDR2 reads SQIVND (reference sequence). The CDR3 sequence is 15 residues long. J gave up 2 bases and V 4 bases, and 4 bases lay outside the gene matches.

Notes on this clonotype: Just one base apart from a much larger clone, this may be a read error. The V call is TRBV5-1, the J call TRBJ1-1; 7 positions agree with TRBD1. V was clipped by 7 bases and J by 6 bases; unmatched bases: 9. The CDR3 has 13 amino acids. Germline assignment: CDR1 SGHRS and CDR2 YFSETQ. CDR3 in DNA: TGCGCCAGCTCCGACAGGGCGACCGCTGAAGCTTTCTTT. Its translation is CASSDRATAEAFF.

This clonotype came up many times. The V and J genes are TRBV4-1 and TRBJ1-5; D ambiguous. V was clipped by 0 bases and J by 4 bases, with 10 bases between them. The CDR3 is 15 amino acids. Per the germline V gene, CDR1 is MGHRA and CDR2 is YSYEKL. CDR3 sequence reads: CASSQEPGINQPQHF. CDR3 nucleotides: TGCGCCAGCAGCCAAGAGCCGGGGATTAATCAGCCCCAGCATTTT.

This clonotype was counted many times. V usage is TRBV9 and J usage is TRBJ2-3; 8 bases map to TRBD1. The CDR3 loop spans 13 amino acids. The V and J ends lost 2 bases and 6 bases, in that order; junction bases with no gene match: 2. Germline values: CDR1 SGDLS, CDR2 YYNGEE. The CDR3 loop reads CASSVQGADTQYF. CDR3 DNA: TGTGCCAGCAGCGTCCAGGGGGCGGATACGCAGTATTTT.

This chain connects TRBV10-3 to TRBJ2-1, with 13 bases matching TRBD2. Trimming removed 4 bases from V and 3 bases from J; junction bases left unmatched: 0. CDR3 length: 15 amino acids. Germline V gene sequence: CDR1 ENHRY, CDR2 SYGVKD. CDR3 in DNA: TGTGCCATCAGTGGGACTAGCGGGGGCTACAATGAGCAGTTCTTC. Its protein is CAISGTSGGYNEQFF.

The table lists this clonotype with many counts. The V and J genes are TRBV20-1 and TRBJ1-1; 9 bases agree with TRBD1. With 5 bases clipped from V and 0 bases from J, the junction kept 7 bases outside the gene matches. The CDR3 extends over 15 amino acids. Germline V gene sequence: CDR1 DFQATT, CDR2 SNEGSKA (reference sequence). CDR3 coding DNA: TGCAGTGCTCCGGGACAGGGAGGTCTGAACACTGAAGCTTTCTTT. Its translation: CSAPGQGGLNTEAFF.

Here the CDR3 DNA reads TGCGCCAGCAGCCCAATGACAGGGGTTGGCACAGATACGCAGTATTTT. This gives the protein CASSPMTGVGTDTQYF. The chain couples TRBV5-1 to TRBJ2-3, with 8 bases matching TRBD1. The CDR3 sequence is 16 residues long. The V gene end was trimmed by 4 bases and the J gene end by 1 base; junction bases not matched to a gene: 8. Germline values: CDR1 SGHRS, CDR2 YFSETQ.

This clonotype was found many times. The chain couples TRBV24-1 to TRBJ2-1; no clear D gene. This CDR3 comprises 14 residues. Trimming stripped 3 bases from V and 9 bases from J, with 14 bases between. Per germline, CDR1 KGHDR and CDR2 SFDVKD. The CDR3 DNA reads as TGTGCCACCAGTGATGAGTTTAGATGGGGTGAGCAGTTCTTC. It specifies CATSDEFRWGEQFF.

J is TRBJ2-7 and V is TRBV7-9, with TRBD2 as a possible D gene (6 bases). CDR1 SEHNR and CDR2 FQNEAQ come from the germline V gene (reference sequence). V was trimmed by 8 bases and J by 7 bases, leaving 12 bases between them. The CDR3 is 11 amino acids. DNA for the CDR3: TGTGCCAGCGAAGGACTACGAGAGCAGTACTTC. This encodes CASEGLREQYF.

This clonotype was recorded at least ten times. J is TRBJ1-2 and V is TRBV29-1; D possibly corresponds to TRBD1 (5 bases). V dropped 3 bases and J dropped 8 bases, with 13 bases sitting between them. The CDR3 sequence is 12 residues long. From germline, CDR1 is SQVTM and CDR2 ANQGSEA. The CDR3 spells CSVERQMDGYTF. The CDR3 DNA sequence: TGCAGCGTTGAGAGACAGATGGACGGCTACACCTTC.

The chain carries TRBV7-6 and TRBJ1-1; D perhaps matches TRBD1 (5 bases). In germline, CDR1 is SGHVS, CDR2 FNYEAQ. The CDR3 covers 13 residues. V was trimmed by 3 bases and J by 3 bases, leaving 8 bases between them. The CDR3 is CASSLGGDTEAFF. DNA of the CDR3: TGTGCCAGCAGCTTGGGGGGTGACACTGAAGCTTTCTTT.

This clonotype has a count of ten or more. The rearrangement uses TRBV6-2 or TRBV6-3 and TRBJ1-5, with D hard to call. Germline V lookup: CDR1 MNHEY, CDR2 SVGEGT. The CDR3 length is 16 residues. Trimming shortened V by 0 bases and J by 0 bases, and 9 bases separated the two germline ends. CDR3 residues: CASSYSQFYSNQPQHF. The CDR3 nucleotides read TGTGCCAGCAGTTACTCGCAGTTTTATAGCAATCAGCCCCAGCATTTT.

This clonotype appeared many times. This rearrangement joins TRBV20-1 to TRBJ1-5; D gene ambiguous. Per germline, CDR1 DFQATT and CDR2 SNEGSKA (reference sequence). The CDR3 runs to 16 residues. Trimming cost V 3 bases and J 0 bases, with 15 bases left between them. CDR3 bases: TGCAGTGCTAGTCGGTTTGCCATGAGTAGCAATCAGCCCCAGCATTTT. Its protein is CSASRFAMSSNQPQHF.

As to this clonotype: An end of the junction differs from the germline gene, which may be a read error. V is TRBV19 and J is TRBJ2-1; TRBD2 might be the D (6 bases). CDR1 is LNHDA and CDR2 is SQIVND in the germline V gene (reference sequence). The CDR3 runs to 13 residues. The CDR3 region has the DNA TGTGTCAGTAGGGGACTTTCCTACAATGAGCAGTTCTTC. Translation: CVSRGLSYNEQFF.

J is TRBJ1-2 and V is TRBV5-4, with D possibly being TRBD1 (5 bases). Germline values: CDR1 SGHNT, CDR2 YYREEE (reference sequence). V gave up 2 bases and J gave up 3 bases, with 20 bases separating them. The CDR3 is made up of 17 amino acids. As DNA, the CDR3 is TGTGCCAGCAGCTTAGGGGCTGGAGGGCTGGGGGACTATGGCTACACCTTC. This sequence encodes CASSLGAGGLGDYGYTF.

Here the CDR3 reads CASSQLAGIDEQYF. The CDR3, as DNA: TGTGCCAGCAGCCAATTGGCAGGGATCGACGAGCAGTACTTC. This sequence joins TRBV7-8 and TRBJ2-7, with D perhaps matching TRBD1 (5 bases). V lost 5 bases and J 5 bases, leaving 16 bases between the germline ends. The germline V gene encodes CDR1 SGHVS and CDR2 FQNEAQ. This CDR3 spans 14 amino acids.

This clonotype appeared many times. The V gene is TRBV5-1, the J gene TRBJ1-1; weak D call: TRBD1 (5 bases). The CDR3 covers 15 residues. In germline, CDR1 is SGHRS, CDR2 YFSETQ. The V and J ends lost 2 bases and 0 bases respectively, with 11 bases between them. This chain's CDR3 is CASSLAGDMNTEAFF. In DNA form, the CDR3 reads TGCGCCAGCAGCTTAGCGGGGGATATGAACACTGAAGCTTTCTTT.

This clonotype was picked up many times. The chain is built from TRBV20-1 and TRBJ2-5, with D perhaps being TRBD1 or TRBD2 (6 bases each). Germline assignment: CDR1 DFQATT and CDR2 SNEGSKA (reference sequence). With 5 bases removed from V and 5 bases from J, the gap between germline ends came to 21 bases. The CDR3 consists of 15 residues. The CDR3 spells CSAPRPGARMETQYF. The CDR3 DNA is TGCAGTGCTCCCCGCCCGGGGGCGAGGATGGAGACCCAGTACTTC.

This clonotype was counted many times. This chain links TRBV20-1 with TRBJ2-7; 7 bases match TRBD2. The length of the CDR3 is 14 residues. V shed 4 bases and J 0 bases; nucleotides not matched to a gene: 6. Germline CDR1 is DFQATT and CDR2 is SNEGSKA (reference sequence). Written as DNA, the CDR3 is TGCAGTGCTATCCGGGACTATGTCTCCTACGAGCAGTACTTC. Translating gives CSAIRDYVSYEQYF.

This clonotype appeared many times. The rearrangement joins TRBV7-9 to TRBJ2-3; 7 bases are shared with TRBD2. CDR1 and CDR2 from the germline V gene are SEHNR and FQNEAQ (reference sequence). The CDR3 spans 16 residues. The junction had 7 bases not matched to a gene; V was cut back by 1 base and J by 3 bases. The CDR3, as DNA: TGTGCCAGCAGCTTAGTATGGGGGGGGGAGACAGATACGCAGTATTTT. This codes for CASSLVWGGETDTQYF.

The chain links TRBV7-8 to TRBJ1-2; TRBD1 might be the D (5 bases). Germline V gene data show CDR1 as SGHVS and CDR2 as FQNEAQ. There are 15 residues in the CDR3. Trimming stripped 0 bases from V and 4 bases from J, with 12 bases between. The chain's CDR3 is CASSLALEGSYGYTF. The CDR3 DNA reads as TGTGCCAGCAGCTTAGCGCTGGAGGGGAGCTATGGCTACACCTTC.

The chain is built from TRBV3-1 and TRBJ2-3, with D possibly TRBD1 on 5 matching bases. The CDR3 runs to 16 residues. V lost 4 bases and J lost 3, with 17 bases in between. Germline lookup yields CDR1 LGHDT and CDR2 YNNKEL (reference sequence). CDR3 nucleotides: TGTGCCAGCAGCCTTCAGGGTCAGTGGGTGACAGATACGCAGTATTTT. Its translation is CASSLQGQWVTDTQYF.

A remark on this clonotype: A much larger clone sits a single nucleotide away, making a read error possible. This chain joins TRBV12-3 or TRBV12-4 and TRBJ2-3, with TRBD1 matching 8 bases. V lost 6 bases, J lost 14 bases, and 19 bases stayed unmatched. This CDR3 spans 15 amino acids. The CDR3 loop reads CASRLGQGWSRGLYF. The DNA of the CDR3 is TGTGCCAGCAGACTTGGACAGGGTTGGTCCCGGGGGCTGTATTTT.